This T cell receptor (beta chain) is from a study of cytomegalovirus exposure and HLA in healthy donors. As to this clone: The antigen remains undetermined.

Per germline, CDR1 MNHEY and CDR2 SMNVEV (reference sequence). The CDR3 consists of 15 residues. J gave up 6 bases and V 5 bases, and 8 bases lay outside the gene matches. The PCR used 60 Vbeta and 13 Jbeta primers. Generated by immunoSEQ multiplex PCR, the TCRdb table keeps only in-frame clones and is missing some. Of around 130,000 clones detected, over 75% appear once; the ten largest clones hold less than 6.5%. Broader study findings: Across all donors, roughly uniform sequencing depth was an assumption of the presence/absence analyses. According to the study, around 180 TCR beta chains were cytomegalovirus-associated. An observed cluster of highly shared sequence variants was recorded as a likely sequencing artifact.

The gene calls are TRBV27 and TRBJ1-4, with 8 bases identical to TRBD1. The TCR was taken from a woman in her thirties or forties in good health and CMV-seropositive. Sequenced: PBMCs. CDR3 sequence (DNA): TGTGCCAGCAGTCTACTAGGGACAGGCCATGAAAAACTGTTTTTT. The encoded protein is CASSLLGTGHEKLFF. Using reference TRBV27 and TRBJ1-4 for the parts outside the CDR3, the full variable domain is EAQVTQNPRYLITVTGKKLTVTCSQNMNHEYMSWYRQDPGLGLRQIYYSMNVEVTDKGDVPEGYKVSRKEKRNFPLILESPSPNQTSLYFCASSLLGTGHEKLFFGSGTQLSVL.